Listed below are T cell receptor beta chains from one sample, sequenced in a study of sequential checkpoint blockade in melanoma. The protocol was immunoSEQ multiplex PCR, while the TCRdb copy is restricted to in-frame clones and leaves out a portion. The repertoire holds tens of thousands of clones, approximately 79% seen once, with around 26% in the top ten. The source material was CD8+ T cells sorted from blood (inferred from file names), sampled from a patient given nivolumab and ipilimumab in sequence. Source of these receptors: a human donor with melanoma. CDR3s include the opening cysteine and the closing phenylalanine or tryptophan. D genes are given only for firm matches. Size is omitted from some rows. Given values are once, few, many or a class for expanded clones.

CDR3 protein	CDR3 DNA	CDR3 length	D gene	clone size	J gene	V gene
CASSVVGRGGDTQYF	TGTGCCAGCAGCGTAGTGGGGCGTGGAGGGGATACGCAGTATTTT	15	.	.	TRBJ2-3	TRBV9
CASSIQDRGLEAFF	TGTGCCAGTAGTATCCAAGACAGGGGGCTGGAAGCTTTCTTT	14	TRBD1	.	TRBJ1-1	TRBV19
CASILTGEGVGNTIYF	TGTGCCAGCATCCTCACGGGAGAAGGAGTTGGAAACACCATATATTTT	16	.	few	TRBJ1-3	TRBV6-6
CASSSQANRIHSYEQYF	TGTGCCAGCAGCTCACAGGCCAACAGGATCCACTCCTACGAGCAGTACTTC	17	.	.	TRBJ2-7	TRBV7-9
CASSYSQGFGYTF	TGTGCCAGCAGTTACTCTCAGGGGTTTGGCTACACCTTC	13	.	.	TRBJ1-2	TRBV6-5
CASSRLAGGGETQYF	TGCGCCAGCAGCCGACTAGCGGGAGGCGGGGAGACCCAGTACTTC	15	TRBD2	.	TRBJ2-5	TRBV4-3
CASSLTGKASNYGYTF	TGTGCCAGCAGCTTAACGGGGAAGGCGTCTAACTATGGCTACACCTTC	16	.	few	TRBJ1-2	TRBV7-8
CASSLENRETQYF	TGTGCCAGCAGCCTCGAGAACAGAGAGACCCAGTACTTC	13	.	few	TRBJ2-5	TRBV7-2
CASSSRTGGLGYTF	TGTGCCAGCAGCTCCCGGACAGGGGGTTTGGGCTACACCTTC	14	TRBD1	.	TRBJ1-2	TRBV7-8
CASSPSSNRNTIYF	TGTGCCAGCAGCCCGTCATCAAACCGGAACACCATATATTTT	14	.	few	TRBJ1-3	TRBV13
CAISEPFDRGMTGELFF	TGTGCCATCAGTGAGCCCTTCGACAGGGGGATGACCGGGGAGCTGTTTTTT	17	TRBD1	once	TRBJ2-2	TRBV10-3
CASSRPGSEGHEQYF	TGCGCCAGCAGCCGTCCGGGATCGGAGGGCCACGAGCAGTACTTC	15	.	.	TRBJ2-7	TRBV5-1
CASSLSWQGGQETQYF	TGTGCCAGCAGTTTATCGTGGCAGGGGGGCCAAGAGACCCAGTACTTC	16	.	few	TRBJ2-5	TRBV27
CAWSLGRGEQFF	TGTGCCTGGAGCTTGGGGCGGGGTGAGCAGTTCTTC	12	.	once	TRBJ2-1	TRBV30
CASRALIPSGGPGEQFF	TGTGCCAGCAGAGCCCTAATACCTAGCGGGGGACCGGGTGAGCAGTTCTTC	17	TRBD2	.	TRBJ2-1	TRBV28
CASSYAQGAGEQYF	TGTGCCAGCAGTTACGCGCAGGGGGCCGGCGAGCAGTACTTC	14	TRBD1	.	TRBJ2-7	TRBV6-5
CASSLAGSNTIYF	TGTGCCAGCAGCTTAGCAGGGTCGAACACCATATATTTT	13	.	.	TRBJ1-3	TRBV27
CASSLEGRLAGVAGELFF	TGCGCCAGCAGCTTGGAGGGTCGGTTAGCGGGAGTGGCCGGGGAGCTGTTTTTT	18	TRBD2	few	TRBJ2-2	TRBV5-1
CASKPAGHQAYEQYF	TGTGCCAGCAAACCAGCGGGACATCAGGCCTACGAGCAGTACTTC	15	.	.	TRBJ2-7	TRBV28
CASSYSEAGELFF	TGTGCCAGCAGTTACTCGGAAGCGGGGGAGCTGTTTTTT	13	.	once	TRBJ2-2	TRBV6-6
CASSHEDGGSYEQYF	TGTGCCAGCAGCCACGAGGACGGAGGCTCCTACGAGCAGTACTTC	15	.	few	TRBJ2-7	TRBV4-2
CAITAGTSGKPYEQYF	TGTGCCATCACCGCCGGGACTAGCGGGAAACCGTACGAGCAGTACTTC	16	TRBD2	.	TRBJ2-7	TRBV10-3
CASNLGGSPSYEQYF	TGTGCCAGCAACCTGGGGGGTTCCCCCTCCTACGAGCAGTACTTC	15	.	.	TRBJ2-7	TRBV27
CASSLFGGGAYEQYF	TGTGCCAGCAGCTTATTTGGCGGGGGGGCCTACGAGCAGTACTTC	15	TRBD2	.	TRBJ2-7	TRBV7-2
CASSPGTGNEKLFF	TGTGCCAGCAGCCCCGGGACAGGGAATGAAAAACTGTTTTTT	14	TRBD1	few	TRBJ1-4	TRBV7-9
CASSFTAGGTEAFF	TGTGCCAGCAGCTTTACCGCAGGGGGCACTGAAGCTTTCTTT	14	TRBD1	.	TRBJ1-1	TRBV6-1
CASFRWALHTDTQYF	TGTGCCAGCTTTCGGTGGGCCCTCCACACAGATACGCAGTATTTT	15	.	.	TRBJ2-3	TRBV6-4
CASSSPGTGIDEQYF	TGTGCCAGCAGTTCCCCCGGGACAGGGATCGACGAGCAGTACTTC	15	TRBD1	.	TRBJ2-7	TRBV28
CASSYVEPEQYF	TGTGCCAGCAGTTACGTAGAGCCCGAGCAGTACTTC	12	.	.	TRBJ2-7	TRBV6-6
CASSPGQGEGYEQYF	TGCGCCAGCAGCCCTGGACAGGGGGAAGGGTACGAGCAGTACTTC	15	TRBD1	few	TRBJ2-7	TRBV5-6
CSVEEQNTEAFF	TGCAGCGTTGAGGAGCAGAACACTGAAGCTTTCTTT	12	.	.	TRBJ1-1	TRBV29-1
CASSSTGLRNQPQHF	TGTGCCAGCAGTAGCACAGGGCTTCGCAATCAGCCCCAGCATTTT	15	.	.	TRBJ1-5	TRBV28
CATSRRGQGNEQYF	TGTGCCACCAGCAGAAGGGGACAGGGCAACGAGCAGTACTTC	14	TRBD1	.	TRBJ2-7	TRBV15
CATSRAGGSYEQYF	TGTGCCACCAGCAGAGCGGGAGGCTCCTACGAGCAGTACTTC	14	TRBD2	large	TRBJ2-7	TRBV15
CAISVDGTVSYVYGYTF	TGTGCCATCAGTGTTGACGGGACAGTCTCTTATGTCTATGGCTACACCTTC	17	TRBD1	few	TRBJ1-2	TRBV10-3
CASRATGGNTGELFF	TGTGCCAGCAGGGCGACAGGGGGTAACACCGGGGAGCTGTTTTTT	15	TRBD1	.	TRBJ2-2	TRBV6-5
CASSIDTPGTQYF	TGTGCCAGCAGCATTGACACCCCCGGGACCCAGTACTTC	13	.	.	TRBJ2-5	TRBV6-5
CASSEGQSYEQYF	TGTGCCAGCTCAGAGGGACAGTCCTACGAGCAGTACTTC	13	TRBD1	.	TRBJ2-7	TRBV18
CASSPLEEGKGEKLFF	TGCGCCAGCAGCCCGCTGGAGGAGGGGAAGGGTGAAAAACTGTTTTTT	16	.	.	TRBJ1-4	TRBV5-1
CASSQLPGTRGTGELFF	TGCGCCAGCAGCCAACTCCCCGGGACGCGGGGGACCGGGGAGCTGTTTTTT	17	TRBD2	.	TRBJ2-2	TRBV4-1
CASNAGDGYTF	TGTGCCAGCAACGCAGGGGATGGCTACACCTTC	11	.	.	TRBJ1-2	TRBV2
CASSPPGGETQYF	TGCGCCAGCAGCCCCCCTGGGGGGGAGACCCAGTACTTC	13	.	.	TRBJ2-5	TRBV4-3
CASIPKEGGWGEQYF	TGTGCCAGCATCCCAAAGGAAGGGGGCTGGGGCGAGCAGTACTTC	15	TRBD1	.	TRBJ2-7	TRBV25-1
CASSLVGTEDYEQYF	TGCGCCAGCAGCTTGGTCGGGACTGAAGACTACGAGCAGTACTTC	15	.	medium-sized	TRBJ2-7	TRBV5-1
CASTSTGGTDTQYF	TGTGCCAGCACCAGTACAGGGGGCACAGATACGCAGTATTTT	14	TRBD1	.	TRBJ2-3	TRBV27
CASSTSGTYYEQFF	TGCGCCAGCAGCACCTCCGGGACATATTATGAGCAGTTCTTC	14	.	.	TRBJ2-1	TRBV5-1
CASSLDRGDTQYF	TGTGCCAGCAGCTTAGACCGAGGAGATACGCAGTATTTT	13	.	few	TRBJ2-3	TRBV7-8
CASSLGQLNEQYF	TGTGCCAGCAGCTTGGGACAGCTAAACGAGCAGTACTTC	13	.	.	TRBJ2-7	TRBV5-6
CASSQDLGDPTQQYF	TGCGCCAGCAGCCAAGATCTAGGAGACCCTACGCAGCAGTACTTC	15	.	few	TRBJ2-7	TRBV4-1
CASSLGNQRSYEQYF	TGTGCCAGCAGCTTAGGAAACCAGAGGTCCTACGAGCAGTACTTC	15	.	.	TRBJ2-7	TRBV7-6
CASSAGSRTEAFF	TGCGCCAGCAGCGCCGGGAGCCGCACTGAAGCTTTCTTT	13	.	.	TRBJ1-1	TRBV5-1
CASSFPSGSPESGQETQYF	TGTGCCAGCAGTTTTCCCTCAGGCAGCCCGGAATCCGGCCAAGAGACCCAGTACTTC	19	.	few	TRBJ2-5	TRBV27
CASSLISGQGVSYEQYF	TGTGCCAGCAGTTTAATATCAGGGCAGGGCGTCTCCTACGAGCAGTACTTC	17	.	few	TRBJ2-7	TRBV27
CASSLVGHNEQFF	TGTGCCAGCAGCTTAGTTGGGCACAATGAGCAGTTCTTC	13	.	once	TRBJ2-1	TRBV7-2
CASSPRTGDSYEQYF	TGTGCCAGCAGCCCTCGGACAGGGGACTCCTACGAGCAGTACTTC	15	TRBD1	.	TRBJ2-7	TRBV7-6
CASREIGEGTEAFF	TGCGCCAGCAGGGAAATAGGAGAGGGAACCGAAGCTTTCTTT	14	.	.	TRBJ1-1	TRBV4-1
CASSGGYGYTF	TGTGCCAGCAGCGGGGGATATGGCTACACCTTC	11	.	medium-sized	TRBJ1-2	TRBV28
CASSPGGADTGELFF	TGTGCCAGCAGCCCAGGGGGCGCGGACACCGGGGAGCTGTTTTTT	15	TRBD1	.	TRBJ2-2	TRBV11-2